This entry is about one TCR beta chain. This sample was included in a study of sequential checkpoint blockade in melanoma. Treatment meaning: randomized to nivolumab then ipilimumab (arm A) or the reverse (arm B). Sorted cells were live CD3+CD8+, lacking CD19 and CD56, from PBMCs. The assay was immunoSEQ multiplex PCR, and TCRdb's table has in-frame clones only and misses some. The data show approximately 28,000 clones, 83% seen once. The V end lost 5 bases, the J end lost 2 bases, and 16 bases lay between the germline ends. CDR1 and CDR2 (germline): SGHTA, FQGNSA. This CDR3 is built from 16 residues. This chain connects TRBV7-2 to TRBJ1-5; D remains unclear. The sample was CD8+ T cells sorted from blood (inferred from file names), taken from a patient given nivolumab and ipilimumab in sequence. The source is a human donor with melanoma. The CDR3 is CASSPPPELGNQPQHF. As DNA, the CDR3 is TGTGCCAGCAGCCCGCCTCCTGAGTTGGGCAATCAGCCCCAGCATTTT.